One sample yielded the 28 T cell receptor beta chains listed below, sequenced in a study of T-cell reconstitution after alpha-beta-depleted transplantation in children. For TCRbeta, the library was prepared with unique molecular identifiers. TCRdb reprocessed the PCR reads with MiXCR, giving one entry per CDR3 protein. The data show a few hundred thousand distinct CDR3 sequences, around 10% seen once. The specimen was peripheral blood, collected 180 days after TCRalphabeta/CD19-depleted stem cell transplant. The receptors originated from a male patient aged 2-10 years who had a stem cell transplant for chronic granulomatous disease, so the T cells may come from the graft donor.

Many counts were recorded for this clonotype. V is TRBV4-3 and J is TRBJ2-7; 9 bases agree with TRBD2. CDR3 length: 16 amino acids. In germline, CDR1 is LGHNA, CDR2 YSLEER. Unmatched junction bases numbered 8, after V lost 0 bases and J lost 5 bases. The CDR3 region is CASSQDRAGGLDEQYF. DNA of the CDR3: TGCGCCAGCAGCCAAGATCGGGCGGGAGGGCTCGACGAGCAGTACTTC.

In its sample, this clonotype was seen many times. DNA of the CDR3: TGCAGTGCTACGGGAAGGAGGGGTGATTCACCCCTCCACTTT. Its protein product is CSATGRRGDSPLHF. This rearrangement joins TRBV20-1 to TRBJ1-6, with D possibly TRBD1 on 5 matching bases. This CDR3 has 14 residues. The ends were cut back, 4 bases at V and 8 bases at J, with 15 bases in the middle. Germline CDR1 and CDR2: DFQATT and SNEGSKA (reference sequence).

This clonotype was picked up many times. The CDR3 sequence: CASSPTGVREQFF. For the CDR3, the DNA is TGTGCCAGCAGTCCAACAGGGGTTCGAGAGCAGTTCTTC. This sequence joins TRBV12-3 or TRBV12-4 and TRBJ2-1, with 7 bases lining up with TRBD1. Trimming removed 5 bases from V and 10 bases from J; junction bases left unmatched: 8. This CDR3 is built from 13 residues.

Details on this clonotype: One end of the junction does not line up with germline, which may come from a read error. The chain employs TRBV5-1 and TRBJ2-7; tentatively, D is TRBD1 (5 bases). Germline V CDR1 and CDR2: SGHRS, YFSETQ. The CDR3 has 15 residues. The CDR3 reads CPSSLSQVISYEQYF. For the CDR3, the DNA is TGCCCCAGCAGCTTGTCACAGGTCATCTCCTACGAACAGTACTTC. Using reference TRBV5-1 and TRBJ2-7 for the parts outside the CDR3, the full variable domain is KAGVTQTPRYLIKTRGQQVTLSCSPISGHRSVSWYQQTPGQGLQFLFEYFSETQRNKGNFPGRFSGRQFSNSRSEMNVSTLELGDSALYLCPSSLSQVISYEQYFGPGTRLTVT.

This clonotype occurred once. A read error may produce the germline difference seen at one junction end. This chain joins TRBV7-2 and TRBJ2-5, with D perhaps TRBD2 (6 bases). This CDR3 contains 16 residues. Per germline, CDR1 SGHTA and CDR2 FQGNSA. The CDR3 loop is CASSSDWTKPQETQSF. The DNA of the CDR3 is TGTGCCAGCAGCTCAGATTGGACTAAACCCCAAGAGACCCAGTCCTTC.

The table lists this clonotype with many counts. The rearrangement joins TRBV7-2 to TRBJ1-1, with no clear D. The V gene lost 1 base and the J gene lost 0 bases, with 12 bases spanning the gap. This CDR3 comprises 16 residues. CDR1 is SGHTA and CDR2 is FQGNSA in the germline V gene. CDR3 protein: CASSLDFSRMNTEAFF. The DNA of the CDR3 is TGTGCCAGCAGCTTAGATTTCTCCAGGATGAACACTGAAGCTTTCTTT.

This clonotype was observed at least ten times. V usage is TRBV7-9 and J usage is TRBJ2-1, with D unclear. Germline V gene data show CDR1 as SEHNR and CDR2 as FQNEAQ (reference sequence). This CDR3 contains 14 residues. V shed 5 bases and J shed 6 bases, with 14 bases lying between them. The CDR3 DNA is TGTGCCAGCAGCCCCGCCAACCCGAGCAATGAGCAGTTCTTC. It is translated as CASSPANPSNEQFF. Combining the CDR3 with reference TRBV7-9 and TRBJ2-1 gives the whole variable domain DTGVSQNPRHKITKRGQNVTFRCDPISEHNRLYWYRQTLGQGPEFLTYFQNEAQLEKSRLLSDRFSAERPKGSFSTLEIQRTEQGDSAMYLCASSPANPSNEQFFGPGTRLTVL.

This clonotype was seen many times. The rearrangement uses TRBV7-6 and TRBJ2-2; D possibly uses TRBD1 or TRBD2 (5 bases each). Trimming stripped 6 bases from V and 6 bases from J, with 11 bases between. The germline V gene encodes CDR1 SGHVS and CDR2 FNYEAQ. This CDR3 is 13 amino acids long. This chain's CDR3 is CASSFKGPGELFF. CDR3 DNA sequence: TGTGCCAGCAGTTTTAAGGGACCCGGGGAGCTGTTTTTT. Complete variable domain (other parts from reference TRBV7-6 and TRBJ2-2): GAGVSQSPRYKVTKRGQDVALRCDPISGHVSLYWYRQALGQGPEFLTYFNYEAQQDKSGLPNDRFSAERPEGSISTLTIQRTEQRDSAMYRCASSFKGPGELFFGEGSRLTVL.

In its sample, this clonotype was seen many times. V gene TRBV20-1 combines with J gene TRBJ1-1; 8 bases are shared with TRBD1. Germline V gene data show CDR1 as DFQATT and CDR2 as SNEGSKA (reference sequence). With 1 base clipped from V and 0 bases from J, the junction kept 4 bases outside the gene matches. This CDR3 is 15 amino acids long. CDR3 DNA: TGCAGTGCTAGAGGGGACAGGAGGATGAACACTGAAGCTTTCTTT. It yields the protein CSARGDRRMNTEAFF.

This clonotype was detected ten times or more. This chain uses TRBV27 with TRBJ1-1; maybe TRBD1 (5 bases). The germline V gene encodes CDR1 MNHEY and CDR2 SMNVEV (reference sequence). Trimming removed 6 bases from V and 2 bases from J, with 19 bases in between. The CDR3 is 16 residues long. CDR3 coding DNA: TGTGCCAGCAGCAATTACCGGGACCGGATAAACACTGAAGCTTTCTTT. Its translation is CASSNYRDRINTEAFF.

This clonotype was detected only once. This could be a read error, since a much larger clone is one nucleotide away. The chain joins TRBV7-9 to TRBJ2-3; 8 positions agree with TRBD1. This CDR3 is built from 15 residues. From germline, CDR1 is SEHNR and CDR2 FQNEAQ (reference sequence). J lost 3 bases, V lost 6 bases, and 8 bases had no gene match. Written as DNA, the CDR3 is TGTGCCAGCAGTTCATGGCAGGGGGCGACAGATACGCAGTATTTT. It codes for CASSSWQGATDTQYF.

This clonotype was found many times. CDR3 loop: CASSLYGTGPAYEQYF. The CDR3 DNA reads TGTGCCAGCAGTTTATACGGGACAGGGCCCGCCTACGAGCAGTACTTC. The chain joins TRBV28 to TRBJ2-7; TRBD1 matches at 9 bases. CDR1 MDHEN and CDR2 SYDVKM come from the germline V gene. The CDR3 contains 16 residues. Trimming removed 1 base from V and 2 bases from J; junction bases left unmatched: 6.

This clonotype was observed many times. V gene TRBV24-1 combines with J gene TRBJ2-2; the D is unclear. The CDR3 has 14 residues. Trimming cost V 5 bases and J 3 bases, with 9 bases left between them. Germline V gives CDR1 KGHDR, CDR2 SFDVKD. The chain's CDR3 is CATSARLYTGELFF. The CDR3 nucleotides are TGTGCCACCAGTGCACGCCTGTACACCGGGGAGCTGTTTTTT.

The rearrangement uses TRBV10-2 and TRBJ1-2, with 7 bases fitting TRBD1. Germline lookup yields CDR1 WSHSY and CDR2 SAAADI. Trimming took 11 bases from V and 8 from J; bases not matched to a gene: 14. This CDR3 is 13 amino acids long. CDR3 DNA sequence: TGCGCCTGCCAGGGGGGGGGCCTGGGCGGCTACACCTTC. As protein: CACQGGGLGGYTF.

This clonotype was seen many times. This chain joins TRBV27 and TRBJ2-1, with 8 bases identical to TRBD1. J gave up 12 bases and V 1 base, and 11 bases lay outside the gene matches. Germline V gives CDR1 MNHEY, CDR2 SMNVEV (reference sequence). The CDR3 contains 15 residues. In DNA, the CDR3 is TGTGCCAGCAGTTTATATCCCGGACAGGGATGGATGCAGTTCTTC. This codes for CASSLYPGQGWMQFF.

As regards this clonotype: One end of the junction fails to match germline, which may point to a read error. V gene TRBV20-1 combines with J gene TRBJ1-3, with D perhaps matching TRBD1 (6 bases). Per germline, CDR1 DFQATT and CDR2 SNEGSKA (reference sequence). This CDR3 is built from 15 residues. Here the CDR3 DNA reads TGCAGTGCTTATACCGGGGGCCTCTCTGGAAACACCTTATATTTT. Protein product: CSAYTGGLSGNTLYF.

There are many counts of this clonotype. V is TRBV25-1 and J is TRBJ2-5, with 7 positions matching TRBD2. This CDR3 contains 16 residues. Trimming at V came to 2 bases and at J to 5 bases, leaving 11 bases not matched to a gene. Germline V gene lookup returns CDR1 MGHDK and CDR2 SYGVNS. The CDR3 protein is CASSESWAGVGETQYF. DNA of the CDR3: TGTGCCAGCAGTGAAAGTTGGGCGGGGGTGGGGGAGACCCAGTACTTC.

This clonotype was counted at least ten times. The rearrangement uses TRBV20-1 and TRBJ1-6; D is perhaps TRBD1 (6 bases). This CDR3 is built from 14 residues. V lost 6 bases and J 6 bases, leaving 15 bases between the germline ends. From germline, CDR1 is DFQATT and CDR2 SNEGSKA (reference sequence). CDR3 DNA: TGCAGTGCCCGACAGGCCTTCCGTAATTCACCCCTCCACTTT. Translated, it gives CSARQAFRNSPLHF.

This clonotype was seen repeatedly, ten times or more. The V call is TRBV5-6, the J call TRBJ2-7; D is undetermined. The V end was cut by 4 bases, the J end by 5 bases, with 10 bases between. The CDR3 loop spans 12 amino acids. Germline V lookup: CDR1 SGHDT, CDR2 YYEEEE. The CDR3 reads CASSVTKDEQYF. CDR3 coding DNA: TGTGCCAGCAGCGTAACGAAAGACGAGCAGTACTTC.

About this clonotype: This sequence may be a read error, since a much larger clone differs from it by one base. The chain couples TRBV5-1 to TRBJ2-2, with TRBD2 matching 9 bases. Germline V gene data show CDR1 as SGHRS and CDR2 as YFSETQ. This CDR3 comprises 14 residues. For the CDR3, the DNA is TGCGCCAGCGCGCTAGCGGGATACACCCGGGAGCTGTTTTTT. Translated: CASALAGYTRELFF.

This clonotype was seen many times. The V gene is TRBV10-3, the J gene TRBJ2-1, with 11 nucleotides matching TRBD2. Germline V gene sequence: CDR1 ENHRY, CDR2 SYGVKD. The length of the CDR3 is 16 residues. J lost 6 bases, V lost 4 bases, and 8 bases had no gene match. The CDR3 nucleotides are TGTGCCATCAGTGTTTCCCAAGGACTAGCGGGCAATGAGCAGTTCTTC. The encoded protein is CAISVSQGLAGNEQFF.

In its sample, this clonotype was seen a few times. The chain links TRBV29-1 to TRBJ2-7, with 7 positions matching TRBD2. Per germline, CDR1 SQVTM and CDR2 ANQGSEA. The CDR3 totals 12 residues. Trimming took 8 bases from V and 0 from J; bases not matched to a gene: 4. The CDR3 coding sequence is TGCAGCATTCAGCGGGACTCCTACGAGCAGTACTTC. It specifies CSIQRDSYEQYF.

This clonotype was picked up a small number of times. Here the CDR3 reads CASTRGGGRNTEAFF. In nucleotides, the CDR3 is TGTGCCAGCACCAGGGGAGGGGGAAGGAACACTGAAGCTTTCTTT. This rearrangement joins TRBV12-3 or TRBV12-4 to TRBJ1-1; a possible D gene is TRBD1 (6 bases). V was trimmed by 7 bases and J by 1 base, leaving 16 bases between them. The CDR3 length is 15 residues.

With respect to this clonotype: It may be a read error: a sequence one base away is much more abundant. The CDR3 region is CAGSSNQETQYF. In DNA form, the CDR3 reads TGCGCCGGCAGCTCGAACCAAGAGACCCAGTACTTC. The chain couples TRBV5-1 to TRBJ2-5; D call uncertain. The V gene's germline CDR1 is SGHRS and CDR2 YFSETQ. The CDR3 covers 12 residues. Looking up the rest from reference TRBV5-1 and TRBJ2-5 gives the full variable domain: KAGVTQTPRYLIKTRGQQVTLSCSPISGHRSVSWYQQTPGQGLQFLFEYFSETQRNKGNFPGRFSGRQFSNSRSEMNVSTLELGDSALYLCAGSSNQETQYFGPGTRLLVL.

This clonotype was seen many times. The CDR3 here is CSALRDRVQETQYF. CDR3 nucleotide sequence: TGCAGTGCACTCCGGGACAGGGTCCAAGAGACCCAGTACTTC. The rearrangement uses TRBV20-1 and TRBJ2-5, with 9 bases that match TRBD1. CDR3 size: 14 residues. CDR1 is DFQATT and CDR2 is SNEGSKA in the germline V gene (reference sequence). With V trimmed by 6 bases and J by 1 base, 6 bases remained unmatched.

This clonotype was recorded many times. The rearrangement uses TRBV2 and TRBJ2-2, with D possibly being TRBD1 or TRBD2 (5 bases each). The V end was cut by 8 bases, the J end by 1 base, with 8 bases between. Germline-derived CDR1 and CDR2 are SNHLY and FYNNEI. This CDR3 region has 13 residues. In DNA, the CDR3 is TGTGCCAGCGGGACCGTGAACACCGGGGAGCTGTTTTTT. Translating it yields CASGTVNTGELFF.

This clonotype was recorded at least ten times. This chain uses TRBV12-3 or TRBV12-4 with TRBJ2-3; 13 positions agree with TRBD2. The CDR3 extends over 17 amino acids. After removal of 8 bases from V and 0 bases from J, the junction contained 8 bases not matched to a gene. CDR3 in DNA: TGTGCCAGCCGTGGACTAGCGGGGGTTCCTAGCACAGATACGCAGTATTTT. Protein: CASRGLAGVPSTDTQYF.

This clonotype was recorded at least ten times. The gene calls are TRBV29-1 and TRBJ2-5; a weak D match, TRBD2 (6 bases). V lost 7 bases to trimming and J lost 7 bases, with 10 bases between them. Germline-derived CDR1 and CDR2 are SQVTM and ANQGSEA. The length of the CDR3 is 10 residues. The CDR3 loop reads CSAPGRTQYF. In DNA form, the CDR3 reads TGCAGCGCTCCCGGGAGGACCCAGTACTTC. The complete variable domain, with remaining parts taken from reference TRBV29-1 and TRBJ2-5, reads SAVISQKPSRDICQRGTSLTIQCQVDSQVTMMFWYRQQPGQSLTLIATANQGSEATYESGFVIDKFPISRPNLTFSTLTVSNMSPEDSSIYLCSAPGRTQYFGPGTRLLVL.